Below, 18 T cell receptor beta chains from the same sample are listed, as sequenced in a study of blood T cell repertoires in COVID-19. Produced via immunoSEQ multiplex PCR; TCRdb's table is partial and in-frame only. The data show some 200,000 clones, roughly 76% seen once. The sample comprised peripheral blood. These receptors all stem from a woman at least 80 years old with COVID-19, enrolled during active disease.

This clone was seen once. This CDR3 reads CASSATWEEGETQYF. CDR3 nucleotide sequence: TGTGCCAGCAGTGCTACGTGGGAGGAGGGAGAGACCCAGTACTTC. The chain has TRBV6-4 and TRBJ2-5; D perhaps matches TRBD2 (6 bases). The CDR3 runs 15 residues. V was clipped by 4 bases and J by 4 bases, with 16 bases between them. Germline V gene lookup returns CDR1 MRHNA and CDR2 SNTAGT.

J is TRBJ2-7 and V is TRBV4-1; 8 bases match TRBD1. The germline V gene has CDR1 MGHRA and CDR2 YSYEKL. The CDR3 has 16 residues. Trimming removed 4 bases from V and 4 bases from J; junction bases left unmatched: 12. In DNA, the CDR3 is TGCGCCAGCAGCCCTCTCCTGGACAGGGCGGGGTACGAGCAGTACTTC. Translating gives CASSPLLDRAGYEQYF.

The CDR3 loop is CASSLQGNGDEQYF. The CDR3 region has the DNA TGCGCCAGCAGCTTACAGGGAAACGGCGACGAGCAGTACTTC. The chain links TRBV5-1 to TRBJ2-7, with D tentatively TRBD1 (6 bases). The CDR3 extends over 14 amino acids. Trimming removed 2 bases at V and 5 bases at J, with 14 bases between. Germline V gene lookup returns CDR1 SGHRS and CDR2 YFSETQ.

The chain employs TRBV4-3 and TRBJ1-2; TRBD1 matches 9 bases. V shed 3 bases and J 4 bases; nucleotides not matched to a gene: 6. CDR1 LGHNA and CDR2 YSLEER come from the germline V gene. The CDR3 length is 15 residues. CDR3 nucleotides: TGCGCCAGCAGCCAGAACGGACAGGGGACCTATGGCTACACCTTC. This gives the protein CASSQNGQGTYGYTF.

The chain uses TRBV29-1 and TRBJ2-7, with D maybe TRBD1 (6 bases). Germline CDR1 and CDR2: SQVTM and ANQGSEA. The CDR3 sequence is 13 residues long. V was clipped by 5 bases and J by 2 bases, with 13 bases between them. The CDR3 loop reads CSVSGTTTYEQYF. For the CDR3, the DNA is TGCAGCGTTTCCGGGACAACAACCTACGAGCAGTACTTC.

Only one count was recorded for this clone. The genes are TRBV12-2 and TRBJ1-1; the DNA was not used to check the table's D call, TRBD1. TRBV12-2 is marked as a pseudogene. The CDR3 has 14 residues. The CDR3 sequence is CASRGDRGNTEAFF. CDR3 bases: TGTGCAAGTCGCGGGGACAGGGGTAACACTGAAGCTTTCTTT.

To note about this clone: The junction departs from the called germline gene at one end, perhaps through a read error. This rearrangement joins TRBV5-1 to TRBJ2-2; TRBD1 matches 7 bases. The CDR3 length is 17 residues. Germline values: CDR1 SGHRS, CDR2 YFSETQ. CDR3 DNA: TGCGCCAGCACCTTGAGGCAGACAGGGATTTCCTCCGGGGAGCTGTTTTTT. Its protein is CASTLRQTGISSGELFF.

This clone was observed once. The chain has TRBV7-6 and TRBJ1-1, with 7 bases that match TRBD1. The germline V gene has CDR1 SGHVS and CDR2 FNYEAQ. The trim removed 1 base at V and 2 bases at J, leaving 7 bases unmatched. The CDR3 is 16 amino acids. This CDR3 is CASSLGRQGGNTEAFF. CDR3 nucleotides: TGTGCCAGCAGCTTAGGGCGACAGGGCGGTAACACTGAAGCTTTCTTT.

This rearrangement joins TRBV27 to TRBJ2-2; 7 bases are a match to TRBD1. This CDR3 contains 18 residues. V shed 3 bases, J shed 5 bases, and the junction held 15 bases outside the gene matches. Germline CDR1 reads MNHEY; CDR2 reads SMNVEV (reference sequence). CDR3 DNA sequence: TGTGCCAGCAGTTTTGACCGTCCGGGACGACAGGGAACCGGGGAGCTGTTTTTT. It yields the protein CASSFDRPGRQGTGELFF.

The rearrangement links TRBV7-9 to TRBJ2-2, with TRBD1 identical over 12 bases. The germline V gene has CDR1 SEHNR and CDR2 FQNEAQ (reference sequence). V shed 6 bases and J 8 bases; nucleotides not matched to a gene: 7. The CDR3 extends over 15 amino acids. The CDR3 bases are TGTGCCAGCAGGGCCGGGACAGGGGGCGCGGGGGAGCTGTTTTTT. Its translation is CASRAGTGGAGELFF.

The J gene is TRBJ1-4, the V gene TRBV5-5; D might be TRBD1 (5 bases). The CDR3 loop spans 13 amino acids. Germline loops: CDR1 SGHKS, CDR2 YYEKEE (reference sequence). Between the trimmed V and J ends, which lost 3 bases and 6 bases, there was a span of 9 bases. CDR3: CASSWQGDEKLFF. The CDR3 coding sequence is TGTGCCAGCAGCTGGCAAGGGGATGAAAAACTGTTTTTT.

The chain links TRBV18 to TRBJ1-5, with 8 bases lining up with TRBD1. The J segment lost 5 bases and the V segment lost 1 base, leaving 10 bases of the junction unmatched. The germline V gene has CDR1 KGHSH and CDR2 LQKENI. CDR3 size: 17 residues. In DNA, the CDR3 is TGTGCCAGCTCACCACGGCCCGGACAGGGAGGTGATCAGCCCCAGCATTTT. This codes for CASSPRPGQGGDQPQHF.

This clone was seen a single time. This chain uses TRBV25-1 with TRBJ1-2, with 7 bases matching TRBD1. Unmatched junction bases numbered 8, after V lost 8 bases and J lost 5 bases. The germline V gene has CDR1 MGHDK and CDR2 SYGVNS. The CDR3 spans 13 residues. This CDR3 reads CASADRVGYGYTF. The CDR3 DNA is TGTGCCAGCGCCGACAGGGTAGGGTATGGCTACACCTTC.

V and J are TRBV19 and TRBJ2-7, with 8 bases matching TRBD1. The CDR3 covers 14 residues. V lost 3 bases and J lost 3; bases outside the gene matches: 4. In germline, CDR1 is LNHDA, CDR2 SQIVND (reference sequence). CDR3 sequence: CASSMQGALYEQYF. The CDR3 DNA follows: TGTGCCAGTAGTATGCAGGGGGCCCTCTACGAGCAGTACTTC.

The V gene is TRBV3-1 (or the pseudogene TRBV3-2), the J gene TRBJ1-1, with D possibly being TRBD1 (6 bases). V lost 2 bases and J lost 10, with 11 bases in between. This CDR3 comprises 12 residues. Germline V lookup: CDR1 LGHDT, CDR2 YNNKEL (reference sequence). In nucleotides, the CDR3 is TGTGCCAGCAGCCAACCGGGACAAGGAGCTTTCTTT. Its translation: CASSQPGQGAFF.

This rearrangement joins TRBV6-2 or TRBV6-3 to TRBJ1-2; no firm D call. The germline V gene encodes CDR1 MNHEY and CDR2 SVGEGT. The V gene lost 0 bases and the J gene lost 1 base, with 6 bases spanning the gap. The CDR3 sequence is 14 residues long. In nucleotides, the CDR3 is TGTGCCAGCAGTTACTCACGGTTTAACTATGGCTACACCTTC. This sequence encodes CASSYSRFNYGYTF.

The J gene is TRBJ1-2, the V gene TRBV7-9; D possibly corresponds to TRBD1 (6 bases). Germline-derived CDR1 and CDR2 are SEHNR and FQNEAQ (reference sequence). The germline V and J ends were trimmed by 1 base and 8 bases, with 8 bases remaining between them. The length of the CDR3 is 12 residues. The DNA for the CDR3 is TGTGCCAGCAGCTTAGGGGGGCGCGGCTACACCTTC. Translation: CASSLGGRGYTF.

V is TRBV9 and J is TRBJ2-7; the D gene is possibly TRBD1 (7 bases). Germline CDR1 SGDLS, CDR2 YYNGEE. This CDR3 has 15 residues. The V and J ends lost 2 bases and 3 bases respectively, with 15 bases between them. This CDR3 reads CASSVRGDLDYEQYF. CDR3 in DNA: TGTGCCAGCAGCGTCAGGGGGGACTTGGACTACGAGCAGTACTTC.